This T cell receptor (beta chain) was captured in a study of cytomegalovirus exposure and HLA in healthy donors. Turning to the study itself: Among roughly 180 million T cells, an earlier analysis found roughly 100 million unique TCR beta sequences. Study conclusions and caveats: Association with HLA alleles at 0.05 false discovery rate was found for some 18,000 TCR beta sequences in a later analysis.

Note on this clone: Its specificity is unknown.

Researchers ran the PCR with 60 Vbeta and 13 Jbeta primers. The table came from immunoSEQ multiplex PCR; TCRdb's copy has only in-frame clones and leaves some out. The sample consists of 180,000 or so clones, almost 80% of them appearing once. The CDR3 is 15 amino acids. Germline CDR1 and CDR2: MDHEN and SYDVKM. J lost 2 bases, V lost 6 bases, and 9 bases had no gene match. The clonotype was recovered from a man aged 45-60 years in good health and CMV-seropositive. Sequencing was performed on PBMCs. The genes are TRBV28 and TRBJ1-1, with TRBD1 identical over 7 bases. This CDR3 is CASSSWTGSNTEAFF. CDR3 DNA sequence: TGTGCCAGCAGCTCTTGGACAGGCTCTAACACTGAAGCTTTCTTT.